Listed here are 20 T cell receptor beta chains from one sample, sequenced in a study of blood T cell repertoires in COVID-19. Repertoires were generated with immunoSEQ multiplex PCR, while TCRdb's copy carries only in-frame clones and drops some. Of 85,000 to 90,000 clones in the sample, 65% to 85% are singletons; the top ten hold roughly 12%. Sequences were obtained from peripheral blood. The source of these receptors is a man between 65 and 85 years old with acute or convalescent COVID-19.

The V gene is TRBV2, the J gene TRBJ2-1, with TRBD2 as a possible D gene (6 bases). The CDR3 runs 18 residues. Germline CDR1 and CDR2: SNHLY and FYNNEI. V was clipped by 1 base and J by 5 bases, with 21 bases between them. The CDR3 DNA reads TGTGCCAGCAGTGAAGAAGCAGTCCGACTAGGTCGGGACAATGAGCAGTTCTTC. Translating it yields CASSEEAVRLGRDNEQFF.

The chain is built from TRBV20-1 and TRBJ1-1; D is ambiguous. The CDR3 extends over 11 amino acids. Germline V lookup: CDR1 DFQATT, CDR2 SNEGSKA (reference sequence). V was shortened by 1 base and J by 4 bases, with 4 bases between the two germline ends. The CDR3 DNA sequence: TGCAGTGCTAGAGTTAGCACTGAAGCTTTCTTT. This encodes CSARVSTEAFF.

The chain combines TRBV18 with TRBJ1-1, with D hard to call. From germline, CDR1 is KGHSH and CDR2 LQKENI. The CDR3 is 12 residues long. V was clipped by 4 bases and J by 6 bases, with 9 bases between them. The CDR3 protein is CASSQGVSEAFF. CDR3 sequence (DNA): TGTGCCAGCTCACAGGGAGTCTCTGAAGCTTTCTTT.

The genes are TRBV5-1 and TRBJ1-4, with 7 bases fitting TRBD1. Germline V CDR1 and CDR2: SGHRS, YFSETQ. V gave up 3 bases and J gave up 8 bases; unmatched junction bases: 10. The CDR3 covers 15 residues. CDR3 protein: CASSSQGKVEEKLFF. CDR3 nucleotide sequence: TGCGCCAGCAGCTCACAGGGGAAGGTCGAGGAAAAACTGTTTTTT.

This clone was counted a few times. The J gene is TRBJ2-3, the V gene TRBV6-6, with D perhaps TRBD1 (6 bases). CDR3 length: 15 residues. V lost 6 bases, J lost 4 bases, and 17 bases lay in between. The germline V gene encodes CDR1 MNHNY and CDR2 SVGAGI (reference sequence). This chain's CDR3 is CASRPATGWADTQYF. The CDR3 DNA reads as TGTGCCAGCAGACCGGCAACAGGGTGGGCAGATACGCAGTATTTT.

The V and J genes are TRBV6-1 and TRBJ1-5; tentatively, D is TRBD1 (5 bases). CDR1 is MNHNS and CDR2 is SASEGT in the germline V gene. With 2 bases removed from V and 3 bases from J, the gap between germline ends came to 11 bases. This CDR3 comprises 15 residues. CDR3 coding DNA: TGTGCCAGCAGTGAACAAGGGGTTCCCAATCAGCCCCAGCATTTT. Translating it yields CASSEQGVPNQPQHF.

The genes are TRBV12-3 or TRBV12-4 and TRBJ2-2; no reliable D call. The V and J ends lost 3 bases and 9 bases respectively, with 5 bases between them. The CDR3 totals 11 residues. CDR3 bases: TGTGCCAGCAGTTTGTCATGGGAGCTGTTTTTT. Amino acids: CASSLSWELFF.

The CDR3 region is CASSLRDSGNTIYF. DNA of the CDR3: TGTGCCAGCAGTTTGAGGGACTCTGGAAACACCATATATTTT. The genes are TRBV28 and TRBJ1-3; D not certain. The CDR3 has 14 amino acids. The V and J ends lost 3 bases and 0 bases respectively, with 6 bases between them. Germline V CDR1 and CDR2: MDHEN, SYDVKM.

The CDR3, as DNA: TGTGCCAGCAGCTCGTACTGGGGCAGGAATAACTATGGCTACACCTTC. It codes for CASSSYWGRNNYGYTF. V usage is TRBV5-4 and J usage is TRBJ1-2; D is perhaps TRBD1 (5 bases). CDR1 is SGHNT and CDR2 is YYREEE in the germline V gene (reference sequence). CDR3 length equals 16 residues. V shed 3 bases and J shed 1 base, with 16 bases lying between them.

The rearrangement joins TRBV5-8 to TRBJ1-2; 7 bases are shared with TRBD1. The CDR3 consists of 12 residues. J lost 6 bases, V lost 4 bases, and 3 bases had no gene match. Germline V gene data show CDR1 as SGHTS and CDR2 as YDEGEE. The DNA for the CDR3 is TGTGCCAGCAGCGCGACAGGGCATGGCTACACCTTC. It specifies CASSATGHGYTF.

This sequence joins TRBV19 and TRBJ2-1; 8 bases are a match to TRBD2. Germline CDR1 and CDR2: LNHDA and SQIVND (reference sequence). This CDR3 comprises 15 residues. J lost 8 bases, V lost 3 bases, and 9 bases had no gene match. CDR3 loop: CASSIRSGGFYEQFF. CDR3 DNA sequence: TGTGCCAGTAGTATCAGGTCGGGGGGGTTCTATGAGCAGTTCTTC.

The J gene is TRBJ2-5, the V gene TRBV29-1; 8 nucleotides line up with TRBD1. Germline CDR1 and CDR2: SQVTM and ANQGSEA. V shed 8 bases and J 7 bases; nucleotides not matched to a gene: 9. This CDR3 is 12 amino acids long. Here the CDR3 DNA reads TGCAGCATATCAGGGGGCGCCGGGACCCAGTACTTC. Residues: CSISGGAGTQYF.

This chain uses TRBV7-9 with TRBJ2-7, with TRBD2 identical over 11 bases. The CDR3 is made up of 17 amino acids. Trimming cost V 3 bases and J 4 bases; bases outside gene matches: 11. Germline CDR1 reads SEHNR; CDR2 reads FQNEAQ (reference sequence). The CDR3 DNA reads TGTGCCAGCAGCTTGCTAGCGGGGGGATCCTCGTCGTACGAGCAGTACTTC. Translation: CASSLLAGGSSSYEQYF.

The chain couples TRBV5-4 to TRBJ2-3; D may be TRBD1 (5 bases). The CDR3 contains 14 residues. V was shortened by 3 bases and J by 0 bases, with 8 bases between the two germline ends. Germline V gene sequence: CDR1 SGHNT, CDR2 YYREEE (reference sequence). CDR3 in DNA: TGTGCCAGCAGCTCCTCAGGGAGCACAGATACGCAGTATTTT. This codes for CASSSSGSTDTQYF.

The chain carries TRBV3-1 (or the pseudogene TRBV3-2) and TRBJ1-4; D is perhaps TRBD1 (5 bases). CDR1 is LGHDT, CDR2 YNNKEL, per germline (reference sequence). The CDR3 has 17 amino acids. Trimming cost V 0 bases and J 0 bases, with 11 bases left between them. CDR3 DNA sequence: TGTGCCAGCAGCCAAGAAGGAAGGGGCACAACTAATGAAAAACTGTTTTTT. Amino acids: CASSQEGRGTTNEKLFF.

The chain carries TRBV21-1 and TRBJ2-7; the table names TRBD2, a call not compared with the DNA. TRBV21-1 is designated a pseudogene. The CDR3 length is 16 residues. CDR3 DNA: TGTGCCAGCAGCAATGGGACGGGGACTCAGGGCTACGAGCAGTACGTC. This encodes CASSNGTGTQGYEQYV.

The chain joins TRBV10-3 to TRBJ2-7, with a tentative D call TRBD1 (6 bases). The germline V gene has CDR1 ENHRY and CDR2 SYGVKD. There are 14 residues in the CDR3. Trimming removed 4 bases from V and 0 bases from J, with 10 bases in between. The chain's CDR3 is CAISVGGRSYEQYF. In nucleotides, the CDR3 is TGTGCCATCAGTGTTGGGGGCCGCTCCTACGAGCAGTACTTC.

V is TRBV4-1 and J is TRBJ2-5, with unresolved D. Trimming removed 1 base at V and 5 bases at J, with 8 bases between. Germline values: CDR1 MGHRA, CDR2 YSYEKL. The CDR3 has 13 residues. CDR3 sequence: CASSQGASETQYF. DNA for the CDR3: TGCGCCAGCAGCCAAGGGGCGTCGGAGACCCAGTACTTC.

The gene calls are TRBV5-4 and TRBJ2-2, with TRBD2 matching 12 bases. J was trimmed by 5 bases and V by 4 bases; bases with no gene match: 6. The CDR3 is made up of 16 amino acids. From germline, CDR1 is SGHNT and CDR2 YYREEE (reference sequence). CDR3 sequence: CASSPRTSGDTGELFF. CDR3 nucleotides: TGTGCCAGCAGCCCAAGGACTAGCGGGGATACCGGGGAGCTGTTTTTT.

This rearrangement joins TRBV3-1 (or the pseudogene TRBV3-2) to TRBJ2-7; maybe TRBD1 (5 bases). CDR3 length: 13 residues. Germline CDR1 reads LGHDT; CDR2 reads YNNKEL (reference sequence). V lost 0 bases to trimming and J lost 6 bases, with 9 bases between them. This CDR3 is CASSQDRAREQYF. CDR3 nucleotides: TGTGCCAGCAGCCAAGACAGGGCACGCGAGCAGTACTTC.